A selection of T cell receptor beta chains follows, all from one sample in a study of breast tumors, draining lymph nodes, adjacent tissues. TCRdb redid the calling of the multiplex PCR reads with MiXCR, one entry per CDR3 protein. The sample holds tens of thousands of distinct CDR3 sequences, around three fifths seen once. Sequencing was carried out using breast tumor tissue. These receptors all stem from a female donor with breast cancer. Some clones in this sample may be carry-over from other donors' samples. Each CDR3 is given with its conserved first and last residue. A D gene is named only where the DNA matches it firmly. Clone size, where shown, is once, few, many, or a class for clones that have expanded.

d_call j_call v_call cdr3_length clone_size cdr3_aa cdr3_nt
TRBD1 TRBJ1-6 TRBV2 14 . CASSDRTGNSPLHF TGTGCCAGCAGTGATAGGACAGGAAATTCACCCCTCCACTTT
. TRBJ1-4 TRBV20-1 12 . CSARSSSEKLFF TGCAGTGCTCGATCTTCCAGTGAAAAACTGTTTTTT
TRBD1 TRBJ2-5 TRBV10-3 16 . CAISDGTGGYQETQYF TGTGCCATCAGTGACGGGACAGGGGGGTACCAAGAGACCCAGTACTTC
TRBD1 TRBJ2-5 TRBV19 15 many CASSINRGRAETQYF TGTGCCAGTAGTATCAACAGGGGGCGCGCAGAGACCCAGTACTTC
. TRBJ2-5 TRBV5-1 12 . CASTPNSGEQYF TGCGCCAGCACCCCTAACAGTGGAGAGCAGTACTTC
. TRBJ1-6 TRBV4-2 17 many CASSQDSGGADNSPLHF TGTGCCAGCAGCCAAGATTCGGGGGGGGCTGATAATTCACCCCTCCACTTT
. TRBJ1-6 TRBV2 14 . CASTSRVIGSPLHF TGTGCCAGCACATCGAGAGTAATAGGTTCACCCCTCCACTTT
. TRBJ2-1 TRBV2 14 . CASSESSRYNEQFF TGTGCCAGCAGTGAATCGTCTCGGTACAATGAGCAGTTCTTC
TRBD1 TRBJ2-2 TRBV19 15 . CASSITGGNTGELFF TGTGCCAGTAGTATAACAGGGGGTAACACCGGGGAGCTGTTTTTT
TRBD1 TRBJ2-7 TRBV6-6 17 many CASSYPTGGTGQYEQYF TGTGCCAGCAGTTACCCGACAGGCGGGACAGGGCAGTACGAGCAGTACTTC
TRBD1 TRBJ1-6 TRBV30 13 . CAWSTTGESPLHF TGTGCCTGGAGTACAACAGGGGAATCACCCCTCCACTTT
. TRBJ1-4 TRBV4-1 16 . CASSVRQVPPNEKLFF TGCGCCAGCAGCGTACGCCAGGTACCACCTAATGAAAAACTGTTTTTT
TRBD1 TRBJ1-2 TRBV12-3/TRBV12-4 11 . CASRQGAGYTF TGTGCCAGCCGACAGGGGGCAGGCTACACCTTC
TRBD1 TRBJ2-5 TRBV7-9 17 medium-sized CASSLALGQGGQETQYF TGTGCCAGCAGCTTAGCTTTGGGACAGGGTGGACAAGAGACCCAGTACTTC
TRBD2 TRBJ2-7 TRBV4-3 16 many CASSQDPSGTYYEQYF TGCGCCAGCAGCCAAGATCCTAGCGGGACCTACTACGAGCAGTACTTC
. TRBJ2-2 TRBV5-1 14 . CASSPGTQTGELFF TGCGCCAGCAGCCCCGGGACGCAAACCGGGGAGCTGTTTTTT
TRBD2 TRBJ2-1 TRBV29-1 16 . CSVDPYQTSGRNEQFF TGCAGCGTTGACCCTTACCAGACTAGCGGGAGAAATGAGCAGTTCTTC
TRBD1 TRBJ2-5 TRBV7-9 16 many CASSLGRQGQGETQYF TGTGCCAGCAGCTTAGGCCGACAGGGACAAGGAGAGACCCAGTACTTC
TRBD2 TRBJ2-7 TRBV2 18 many CASTLPAGEELSSYEQYF TGTGCCAGCACCCTCCCGGCGGGGGAGGAACTGAGCTCCTACGAGCAGTACTTC
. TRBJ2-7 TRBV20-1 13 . CSAPGSSAYEQYF TGCAGTGCGCCTGGGAGCAGCGCCTACGAGCAGTACTTC
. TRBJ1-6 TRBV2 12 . CASISPNSPLHF TGTGCCAGCATTTCTCCTAATTCACCCCTCCACTTT
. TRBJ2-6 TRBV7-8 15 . CASSLVGGGANVLPF .
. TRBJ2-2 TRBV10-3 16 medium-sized CAISESASVNTGELFF TGTGCCATCAGTGAGTCCGCTAGCGTTAACACCGGGGAGCTGTTTTTT
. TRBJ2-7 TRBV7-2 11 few CASSLNYEQYF TGTGCCAGCAGCTTAAACTACGAGCAGTACTTC
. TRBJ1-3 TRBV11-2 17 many CASSLGSGAYPGNTIYF TGTGCCAGCAGCTTGGGGTCGGGGGCGTATCCTGGAAACACCATATATTTT
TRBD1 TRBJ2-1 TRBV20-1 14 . CSARDPGQPNEQFF TGCAGTGCTAGAGACCCGGGACAGCCTAATGAGCAGTTCTTC
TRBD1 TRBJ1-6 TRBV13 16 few CASSLVSGTGNSPLHF TGTGCCAGCAGCTTAGTTTCCGGGACAGGGAATTCACCCCTCCACTTT
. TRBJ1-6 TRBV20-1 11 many CSASSRDPLHF TGCAGTGCTAGTTCGAGGGATCCCCTCCACTTT
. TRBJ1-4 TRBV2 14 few CASSVRESHEKLFF TGTGCCAGCAGTGTTCGAGAGTCCCATGAAAAACTGTTTTTT
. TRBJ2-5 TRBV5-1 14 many CASSAGGRGETQYF TGCGCCAGCAGCGCTGGTGGCCGAGGAGAGACCCAGTACTTC
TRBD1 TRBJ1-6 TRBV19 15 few CASSTDLTGVSPLHF TGTGCCAGTAGTACCGATCTCACAGGGGTTTCACCCCTCCACTTT
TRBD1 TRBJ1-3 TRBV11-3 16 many CARSLGTGGSGNTIYF TGTGCCAGATCTCTGGGGACAGGGGGCTCTGGAAACACCATATATTTT
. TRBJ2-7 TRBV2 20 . CASSFYICSASRDSGYEQYF .
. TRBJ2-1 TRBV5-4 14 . CASSPGQGGNEQFF TGTGCCAGCAGCCCCGGACAGGGAGGGAATGAGCAGTTCTTC
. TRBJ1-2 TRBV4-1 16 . CASSQEWRGAYNGYTF TGCGCCAGCAGCCAAGAATGGCGGGGGGCGTACAATGGCTACACCTTC
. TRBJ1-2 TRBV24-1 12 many CATSDNGYGYTF TGTGCCACCAGTGACAACGGATATGGCTACACCTTC
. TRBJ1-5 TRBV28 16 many CASSLGVGYSNQPQHF TGTGCCAGCAGTTTGGGGGTGGGCTATAGCAATCAGCCCCAGCATTTT
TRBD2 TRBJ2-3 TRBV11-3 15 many CASSLASGGTDTQYF TGTGCCAGCAGCTTAGCTAGCGGAGGCACAGATACGCAGTATTTT
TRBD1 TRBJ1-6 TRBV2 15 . CAYQRDRGYNSPLHF TGTGCTTATCAGAGGGACAGGGGCTATAATTCACCCCTCCACTTT